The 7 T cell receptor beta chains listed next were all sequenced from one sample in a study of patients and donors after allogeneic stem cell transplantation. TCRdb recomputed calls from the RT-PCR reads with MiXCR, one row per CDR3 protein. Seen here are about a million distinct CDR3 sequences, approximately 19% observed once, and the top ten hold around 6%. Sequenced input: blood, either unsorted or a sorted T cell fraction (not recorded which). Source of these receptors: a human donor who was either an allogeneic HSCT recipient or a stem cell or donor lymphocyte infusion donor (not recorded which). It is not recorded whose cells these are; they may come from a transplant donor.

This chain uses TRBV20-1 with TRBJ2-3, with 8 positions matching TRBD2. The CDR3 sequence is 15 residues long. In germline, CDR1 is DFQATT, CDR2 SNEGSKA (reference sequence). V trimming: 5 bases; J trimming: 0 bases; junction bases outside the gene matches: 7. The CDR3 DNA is TGCAGTGCTCCAGACCGGGGGGGTAGCACAGATACGCAGTATTTT. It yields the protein CSAPDRGGSTDTQYF.

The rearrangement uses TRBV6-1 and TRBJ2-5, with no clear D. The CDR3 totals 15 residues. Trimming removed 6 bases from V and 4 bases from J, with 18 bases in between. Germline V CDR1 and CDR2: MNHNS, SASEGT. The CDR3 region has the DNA TGTGCCAGCAGGGTCCTTTTGGGGATGGGAGAGACCCAGTACTTC. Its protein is CASRVLLGMGETQYF.

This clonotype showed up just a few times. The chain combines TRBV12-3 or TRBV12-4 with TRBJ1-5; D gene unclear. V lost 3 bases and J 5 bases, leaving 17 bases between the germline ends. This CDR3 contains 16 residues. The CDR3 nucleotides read TGTGCCAGCAGTTTTGAAAAGACGACGGCTTATCAGCCCCAGCATTTT. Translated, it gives CASSFEKTTAYQPQHF.

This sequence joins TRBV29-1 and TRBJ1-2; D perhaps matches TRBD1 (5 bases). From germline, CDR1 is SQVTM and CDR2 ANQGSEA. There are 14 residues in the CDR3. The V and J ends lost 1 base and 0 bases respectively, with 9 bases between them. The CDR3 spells CSVEGGGTNYGYTF. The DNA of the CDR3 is TGCAGCGTTGAAGGGGGGGGTACTAACTATGGCTACACCTTC.

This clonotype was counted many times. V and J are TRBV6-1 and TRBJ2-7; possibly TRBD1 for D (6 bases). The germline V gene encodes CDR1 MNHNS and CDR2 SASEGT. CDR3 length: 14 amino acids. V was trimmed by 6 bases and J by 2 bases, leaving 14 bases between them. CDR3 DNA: TGTGCCAGCAGGCCATACGACAGGACCTACGAGCAGTACTTC. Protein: CASRPYDRTYEQYF.

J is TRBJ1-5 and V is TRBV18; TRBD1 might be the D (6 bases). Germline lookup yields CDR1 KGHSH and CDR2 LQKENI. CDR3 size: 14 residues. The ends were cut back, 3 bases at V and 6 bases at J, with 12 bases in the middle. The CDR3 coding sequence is TGTGCCAGCTCACCTGAACAGGGTGGTCAGCCCCAGCATTTT. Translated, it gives CASSPEQGGQPQHF.

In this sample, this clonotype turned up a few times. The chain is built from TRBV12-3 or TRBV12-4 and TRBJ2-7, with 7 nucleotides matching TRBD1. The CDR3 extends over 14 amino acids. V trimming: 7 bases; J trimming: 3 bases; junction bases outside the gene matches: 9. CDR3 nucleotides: TGTGCCAGCACCAAGGGGGACAGCTACTACGAGCAGTACTTC. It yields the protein CASTKGDSYYEQYF.